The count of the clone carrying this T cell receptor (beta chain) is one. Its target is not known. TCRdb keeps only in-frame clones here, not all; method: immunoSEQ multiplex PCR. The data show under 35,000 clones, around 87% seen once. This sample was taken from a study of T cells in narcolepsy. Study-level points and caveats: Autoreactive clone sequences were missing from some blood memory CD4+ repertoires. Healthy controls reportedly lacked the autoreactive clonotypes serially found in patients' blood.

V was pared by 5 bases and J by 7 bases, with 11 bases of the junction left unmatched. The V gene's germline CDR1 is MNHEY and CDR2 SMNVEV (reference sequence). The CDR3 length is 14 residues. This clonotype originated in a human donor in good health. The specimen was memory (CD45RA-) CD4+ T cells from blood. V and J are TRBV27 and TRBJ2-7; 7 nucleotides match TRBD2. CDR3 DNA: TGTGCCAGCAGTGTTCTCGCGGGAGCGGAAGAGCAGTACTTC. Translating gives CASSVLAGAEEQYF.